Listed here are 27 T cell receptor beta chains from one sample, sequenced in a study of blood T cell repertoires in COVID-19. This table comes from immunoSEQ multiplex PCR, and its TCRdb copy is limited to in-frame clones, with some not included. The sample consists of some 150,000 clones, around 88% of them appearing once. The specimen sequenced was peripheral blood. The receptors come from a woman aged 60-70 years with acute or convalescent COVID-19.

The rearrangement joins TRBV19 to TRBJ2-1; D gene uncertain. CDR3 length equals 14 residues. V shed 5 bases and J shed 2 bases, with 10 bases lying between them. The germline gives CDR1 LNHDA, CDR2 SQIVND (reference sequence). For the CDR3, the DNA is TGTGCCAGTAGTGCTCAGGCTACCTACAATGAGCAGTTCTTC. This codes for CASSAQATYNEQFF.

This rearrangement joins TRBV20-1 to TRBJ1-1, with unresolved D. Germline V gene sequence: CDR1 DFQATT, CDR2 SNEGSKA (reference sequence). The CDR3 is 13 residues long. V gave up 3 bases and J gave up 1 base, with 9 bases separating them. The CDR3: CSASGQENTEAFF. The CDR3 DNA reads TGCAGTGCTAGTGGGCAGGAGAACACTGAAGCTTTCTTT.

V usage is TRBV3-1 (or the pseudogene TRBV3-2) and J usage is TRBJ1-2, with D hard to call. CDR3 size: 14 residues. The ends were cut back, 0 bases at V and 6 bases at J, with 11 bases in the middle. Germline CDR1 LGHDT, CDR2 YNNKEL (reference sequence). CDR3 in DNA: TGTGCCAGCAGCCAAGATATGGTTACACATGGCTACACCTTC. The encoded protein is CASSQDMVTHGYTF.

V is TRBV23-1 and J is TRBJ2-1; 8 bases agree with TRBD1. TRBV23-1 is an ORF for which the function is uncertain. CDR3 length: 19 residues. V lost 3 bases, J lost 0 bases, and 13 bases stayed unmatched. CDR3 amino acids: CASSHPGDRSYSSYNEQFF. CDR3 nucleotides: TGCGCCAGCAGTCACCCCGGGGACAGGTCATATAGCTCCTACAATGAGCAGTTCTTC.

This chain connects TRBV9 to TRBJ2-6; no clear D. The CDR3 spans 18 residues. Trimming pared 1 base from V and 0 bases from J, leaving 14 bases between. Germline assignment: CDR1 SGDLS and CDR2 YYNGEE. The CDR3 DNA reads TGTGCCAGCAGCGTACGAGAGAACCCAGGCTCTGGGGCCAACGTCCTGACTTTC. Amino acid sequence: CASSVRENPGSGANVLTF. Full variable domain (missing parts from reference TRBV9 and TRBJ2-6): DSGVTQTPKHLITATGQRVTLRCSPRSGDLSVYWYQQSLDQGLQFLIQYYNGEERAKGNILERFSAQQFPDLHSELNLSSLELGDSALYFCASSVRENPGSGANVLTFGAGSRLTVL.

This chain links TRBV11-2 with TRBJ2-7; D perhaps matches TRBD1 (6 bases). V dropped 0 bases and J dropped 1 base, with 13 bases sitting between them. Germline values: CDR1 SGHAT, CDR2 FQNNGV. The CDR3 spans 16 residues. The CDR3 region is CASSLDLDSRSYEQYF. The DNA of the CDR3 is TGTGCCAGCAGCTTAGATCTGGACAGCCGTTCCTACGAGCAGTACTTC. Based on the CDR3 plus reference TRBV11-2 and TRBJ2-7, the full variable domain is EAGVAQSPRYKIIEKRQSVAFWCNPISGHATLYWYQQILGQGPKLLIQFQNNGVVDDSQLPKDRFSAERLKGVDSTLKIQPAKLEDSAVYLCASSLDLDSRSYEQYFGPGTRLTVT.

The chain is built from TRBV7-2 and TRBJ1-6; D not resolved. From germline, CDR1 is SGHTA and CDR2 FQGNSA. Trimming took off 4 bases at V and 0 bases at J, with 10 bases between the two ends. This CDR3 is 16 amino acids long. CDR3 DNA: TGTGCCAGCAGCTGGGCAGAGAGCTCCTATAATTCACCCCTCCACTTT. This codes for CASSWAESSYNSPLHF.

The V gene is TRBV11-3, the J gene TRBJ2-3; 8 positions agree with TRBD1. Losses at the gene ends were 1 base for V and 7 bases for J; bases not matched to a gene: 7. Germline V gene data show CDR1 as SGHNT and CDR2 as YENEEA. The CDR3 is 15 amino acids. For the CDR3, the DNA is TGTGCCAGCAGCTTAGGGAGGGGGACAGGATATACGCAGTATTTT. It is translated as CASSLGRGTGYTQYF.

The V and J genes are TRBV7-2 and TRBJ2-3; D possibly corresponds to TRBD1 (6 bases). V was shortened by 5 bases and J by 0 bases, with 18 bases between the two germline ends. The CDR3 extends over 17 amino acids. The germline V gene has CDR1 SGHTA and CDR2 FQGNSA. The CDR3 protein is CASSTRTAAISTDTQYF. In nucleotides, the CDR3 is TGTGCCAGCAGCACCCGGACAGCGGCTATTAGCACAGATACGCAGTATTTT.

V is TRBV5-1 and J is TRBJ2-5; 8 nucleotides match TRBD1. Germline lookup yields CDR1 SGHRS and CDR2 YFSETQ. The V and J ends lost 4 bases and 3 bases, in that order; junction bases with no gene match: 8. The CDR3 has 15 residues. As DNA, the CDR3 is TGCGCCAGCAGCCCTAAACCAGGGGGCGAAGAGACCCAGTACTTC. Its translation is CASSPKPGGEETQYF.

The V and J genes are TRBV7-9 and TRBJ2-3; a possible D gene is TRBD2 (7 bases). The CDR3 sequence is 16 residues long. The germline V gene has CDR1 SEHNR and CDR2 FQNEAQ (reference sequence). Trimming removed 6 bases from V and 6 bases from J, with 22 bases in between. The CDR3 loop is CASRKGGGQRYDTQYF. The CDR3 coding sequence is TGTGCCAGCAGAAAGGGAGGGGGACAAAGGTACGATACGCAGTATTTT.

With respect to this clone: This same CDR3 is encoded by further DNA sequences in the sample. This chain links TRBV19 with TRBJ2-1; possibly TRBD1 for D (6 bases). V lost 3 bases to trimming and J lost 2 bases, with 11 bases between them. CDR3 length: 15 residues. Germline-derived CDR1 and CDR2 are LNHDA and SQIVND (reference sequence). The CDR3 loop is CASSIGTGTYNEQFF. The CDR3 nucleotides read TGTGCCAGTAGTATTGGCACAGGGACCTACAATGAGCAGTTCTTC.

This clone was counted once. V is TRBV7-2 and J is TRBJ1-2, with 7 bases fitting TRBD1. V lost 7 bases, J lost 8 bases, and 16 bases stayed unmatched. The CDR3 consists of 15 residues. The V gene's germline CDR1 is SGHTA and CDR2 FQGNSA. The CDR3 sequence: CASTPPARQGRGYTF. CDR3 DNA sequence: TGTGCCAGCACCCCCCCGGCGCGACAGGGTAGAGGCTACACCTTC.

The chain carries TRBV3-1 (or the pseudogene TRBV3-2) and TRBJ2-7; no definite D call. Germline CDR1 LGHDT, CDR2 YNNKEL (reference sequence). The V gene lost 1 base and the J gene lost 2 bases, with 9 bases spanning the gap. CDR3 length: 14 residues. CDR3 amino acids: CASSQGLVAYEQYF. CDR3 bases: TGTGCCAGCAGCCAAGGACTGGTAGCCTACGAGCAGTACTTC.

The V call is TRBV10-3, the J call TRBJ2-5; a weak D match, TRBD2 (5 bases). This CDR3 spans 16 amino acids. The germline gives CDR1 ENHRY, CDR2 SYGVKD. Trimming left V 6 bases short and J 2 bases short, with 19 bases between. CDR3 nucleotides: TGTGCCATCAGGCCAGCTGGAGGATTAGCTCAAGAGACCCAGTACTTC. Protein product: CAIRPAGGLAQETQYF.

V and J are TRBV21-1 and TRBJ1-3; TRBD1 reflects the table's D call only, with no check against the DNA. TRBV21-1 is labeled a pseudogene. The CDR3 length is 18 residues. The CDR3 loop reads CASSKGERAQGGGNTIYF. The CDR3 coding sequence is TGTGCCAGCAGCAAAGGCGAAAGGGCTCAGGGGGGAGGAAACACCATATATTTT.

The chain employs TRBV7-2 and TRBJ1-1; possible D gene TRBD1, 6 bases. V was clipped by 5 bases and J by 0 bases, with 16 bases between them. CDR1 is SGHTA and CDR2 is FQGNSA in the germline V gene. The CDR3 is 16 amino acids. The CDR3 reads CASSGRGGLMNTEAFF. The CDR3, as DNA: TGTGCCAGCAGCGGAAGGGGGGGGTTAATGAACACTGAAGCTTTCTTT. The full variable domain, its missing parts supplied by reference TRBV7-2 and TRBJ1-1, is GAGVSQSPSNKVTEKGKDVELRCDPISGHTALYWYRQSLGQGLEFLIYFQGNSAPDKSGLPSDRFSAERTGGSVSTLTIQRTQQEDSAVYLCASSGRGGLMNTEAFFGQGTRLTVV.

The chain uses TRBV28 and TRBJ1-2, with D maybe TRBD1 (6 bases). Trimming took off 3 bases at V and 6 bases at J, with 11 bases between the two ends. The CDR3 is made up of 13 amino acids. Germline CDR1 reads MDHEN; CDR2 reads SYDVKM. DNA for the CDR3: TGTGCCAGCAGTTTGAGGTACAGGGATGGCTACACCTTC. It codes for CASSLRYRDGYTF.

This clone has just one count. The CDR3 loop reads CATTPLAGGGYDKNIQYF. CDR3 bases: TGTGCCACCACACCTCTAGCGGGGGGGGGTTATGACAAAAACATTCAGTACTTC. V gene TRBV2 combines with J gene TRBJ2-4; 12 bases fit TRBD2. CDR3 length: 18 residues. V was pared by 10 bases and J by 3 bases, with 16 bases of the junction left unmatched. Germline V gene sequence: CDR1 SNHLY, CDR2 FYNNEI.

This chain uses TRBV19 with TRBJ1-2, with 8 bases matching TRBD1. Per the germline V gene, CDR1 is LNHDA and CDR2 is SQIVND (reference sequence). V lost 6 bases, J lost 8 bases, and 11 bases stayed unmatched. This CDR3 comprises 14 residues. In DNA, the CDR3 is TGTGCCAGTAGCCCGGACAGGGTATCAGGGGGCTACACCTTC. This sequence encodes CASSPDRVSGGYTF.

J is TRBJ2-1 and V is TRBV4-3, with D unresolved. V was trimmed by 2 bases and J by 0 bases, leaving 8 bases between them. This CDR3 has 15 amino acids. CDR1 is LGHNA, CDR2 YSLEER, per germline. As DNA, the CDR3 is TGCGCCAGCAGCCAACCCCGGTCCTCCTACAATGAGCAGTTCTTC. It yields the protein CASSQPRSSYNEQFF.

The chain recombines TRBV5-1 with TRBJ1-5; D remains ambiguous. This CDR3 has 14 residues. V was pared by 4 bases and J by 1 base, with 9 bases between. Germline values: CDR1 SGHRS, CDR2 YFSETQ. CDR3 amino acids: CASSLGESNQPQHF. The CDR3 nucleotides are TGCGCCAGCAGCCTCGGGGAAAGCAATCAGCCCCAGCATTTT.

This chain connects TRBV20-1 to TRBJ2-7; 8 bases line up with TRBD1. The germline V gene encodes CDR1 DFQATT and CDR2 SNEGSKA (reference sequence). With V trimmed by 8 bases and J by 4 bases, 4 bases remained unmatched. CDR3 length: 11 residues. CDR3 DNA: TGCAGTCAGGACAGGGCTTACGAGCAGTACTTC. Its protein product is CSQDRAYEQYF.

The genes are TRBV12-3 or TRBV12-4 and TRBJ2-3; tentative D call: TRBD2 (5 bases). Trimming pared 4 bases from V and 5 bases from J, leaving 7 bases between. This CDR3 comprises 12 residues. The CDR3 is CASSSGVDTQYF. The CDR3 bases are TGTGCCAGCAGTTCCGGGGTAGATACGCAGTATTTT.

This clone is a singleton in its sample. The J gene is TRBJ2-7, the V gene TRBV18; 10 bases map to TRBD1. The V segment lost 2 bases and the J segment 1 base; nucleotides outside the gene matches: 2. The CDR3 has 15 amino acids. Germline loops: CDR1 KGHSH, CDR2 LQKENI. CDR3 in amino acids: CASSPRGQGSYEQYF. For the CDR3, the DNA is TGTGCCAGCTCACCAAGGGGACAGGGGTCCTACGAGCAGTACTTC.

CDR3 sequence (DNA): TGTGCCAGCAGTTTCCGGGGCTCTGGAAACACCATATATTTT. This encodes CASSFRGSGNTIYF. The V gene is TRBV27, the J gene TRBJ1-3; no clear D gene. Trimming pared 3 bases from V and 0 bases from J, leaving 6 bases between. The CDR3 runs 14 residues. Germline V gene data show CDR1 as MNHEY and CDR2 as SMNVEV (reference sequence).

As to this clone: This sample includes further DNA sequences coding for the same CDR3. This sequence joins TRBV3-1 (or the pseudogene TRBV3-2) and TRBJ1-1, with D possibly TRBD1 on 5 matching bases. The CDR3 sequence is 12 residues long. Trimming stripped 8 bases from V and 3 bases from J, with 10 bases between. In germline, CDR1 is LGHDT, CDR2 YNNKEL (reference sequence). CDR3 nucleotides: TGTGCCAGCTCTCAGGGTTACACTGAAGCTTTCTTT. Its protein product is CASSQGYTEAFF.